The clone carrying this TCR beta chain was observed a few times. What it binds is not known. Assay: immunoSEQ multiplex PCR; the TCRdb copy retains only in-frame clones and omits some. The profile covers approximately 24,000 clones, with 85% to 95% appearing a single time and roughly 2.1% taken by the ten largest. This sample was included in a study of graft-versus-host responses after intestinal transplantation. Study-wide background: Recipients got multivisceral, liver-intestinal, or isolated intestinal transplants. Once they had received anti-thymocyte globulin induction, all recipients took tacrolimus and steroids for approximately three years. Findings and limits, study-wide: Declines in HvG clones occurring early post-transplant were associated with peak circulating GvH clone levels.

The CDR3 is 12 residues long. V was clipped by 1 base and J by 5 bases, with 3 bases between them. Germline V lookup: CDR1 SGHDN, CDR2 FVKESK. The V and J genes are TRBV14 and TRBJ2-1; no reliable D call. Sequences were derived from PBMCs, sampled almost 40 days after intestinal transplant. The sequence was obtained from a human patient who received an intestinal transplant, so some T cells may come from the graft donor. CDR3 nucleotide sequence: TGTGCCAGCAGCCAAGTACACAATGAGCAGTTCTTC. Its protein is CASSQVHNEQFF.